Listed here are 20 T cell receptor beta chains from one sample, sequenced in a study of T-cell reconstitution after alpha-beta-depleted transplantation in children. Unique molecular identifiers were used in preparing the TCRbeta library. TCRdb processed the PCR reads anew with MiXCR; each CDR3 protein has one entry. The sample includes about 240,000 distinct CDR3 sequences, 9.5% to 15% of them seen just once. The specimen comprised PBMCs from the stem cell graft donor, sampled from the stem cell graft. Receptors originate from a human donor who donated a stem cell graft to a child with acute lymphoblastic leukemia.

This clonotype was seen many times. The chain has TRBV7-9 and TRBJ2-5; perhaps TRBD2 as D (5 bases). This CDR3 region has 12 residues. CDR1 SEHNR and CDR2 FQNEAQ come from the germline V gene (reference sequence). V gave up 7 bases and J gave up 5 bases, with 11 bases separating them. CDR3: CASTEAGETQYF. The CDR3 DNA reads as TGTGCCAGCACCGAGGCGGGTGAGACCCAGTACTTC.

This clonotype was detected ten times or more. This chain uses TRBV15 with TRBJ1-5; 10 bases are a match to TRBD1. This CDR3 is built from 20 residues. Per germline, CDR1 LNHNV and CDR2 YYDKDF (reference sequence). Trimming at V came to 0 bases and at J to 0 bases, leaving 11 bases not matched to a gene. CDR3 protein: CATSRERGQGPSISNQPQHF. CDR3 nucleotide sequence: TGTGCCACCAGCAGAGAGCGGGGACAGGGGCCGTCTATTAGCAATCAGCCCCAGCATTTT.

This rearrangement joins TRBV6-5 to TRBJ2-2; D is tentatively TRBD1 or TRBD2 (5 bases each). The length of the CDR3 is 19 residues. CDR1 is MNHEY, CDR2 SVGAGI, per germline. With 4 bases removed from V and 3 bases from J, the gap between germline ends came to 24 bases. CDR3 sequence: CASSFSPLTDNGDTGELFF. The DNA for the CDR3 is TGTGCCAGCAGTTTTTCCCCTCTCACGGACAACGGGGACACCGGGGAGCTGTTTTTT.

In this sample, this clonotype turned up many times. J is TRBJ1-1 and V is TRBV7-2; D not resolved. Looked up from germline, CDR1 is SGHTA and CDR2 is FQGNSA. Trimming took off 7 bases at V and 0 bases at J, with 12 bases between the two ends. The CDR3 totals 14 residues. The CDR3 region is CASTPGSLNTEAFF. The CDR3 coding sequence is TGTGCCAGCACCCCGGGAAGCCTGAACACTGAAGCTTTCTTT.

This clonotype is categorized as medium-sized. The V and J genes are TRBV4-3 and TRBJ2-3; 14 bases are a match to TRBD2. The germline CDR1 and CDR2 sequences are LGHNA and YSLEER. The CDR3 runs to 18 residues. V lost 1 base, J lost 6 bases, and 9 bases stayed unmatched. CDR3 region: CASSQAIPGLAGVDTQYF. The CDR3 region has the DNA TGCGCCAGCAGCCAAGCCATCCCGGGACTAGCGGGAGTGGATACGCAGTATTTT.

This clonotype was counted many times. J is TRBJ2-7 and V is TRBV29-1, with D unresolved. Germline-derived CDR1 and CDR2 are SQVTM and ANQGSEA. V was pared by 4 bases and J by 6 bases, with 13 bases between. The CDR3 has 12 residues. CDR3 nucleotides: TGCAGCGTTGTCGGAAGGGAAGGCGAGCAGTACTTC. Translation: CSVVGREGEQYF.

This clonotype was counted many times. The chain employs TRBV6-1 and TRBJ2-7; perhaps TRBD1 as D (7 bases). CDR3 length: 14 residues. CDR1 and CDR2 from the germline V gene are MNHNS and SASEGT. V was pared by 8 bases and J by 3 bases, with 17 bases between. The CDR3 coding sequence is TGTGCCAGCCTCCTCGGAGGGGGCTTCTACGAGCAGTACTTC. Residues: CASLLGGGFYEQYF.

This clonotype was observed many times. V gene TRBV20-1 combines with J gene TRBJ2-7, with D possibly TRBD2 on 6 matching bases. The ends were cut back, 3 bases at V and 5 bases at J, with 11 bases in the middle. The CDR3 sequence is 12 residues long. Germline CDR1 DFQATT, CDR2 SNEGSKA (reference sequence). The CDR3 DNA is TGCAGTGCTAGGCGGGAAATCCACGAGCAGTACTTC. Its protein is CSARREIHEQYF.

The table lists this clonotype with many counts. The chain has TRBV10-3 and TRBJ1-2; no clear D. The CDR3 has 12 amino acids. CDR1 and CDR2 from the germline V gene are ENHRY and SYGVKD. The V end lost 7 bases, the J end lost 2 bases, and 8 bases lay between the germline ends. CDR3 DNA: TGTGCCATCATGGCAGGAAACTATGGCTACACCTTC. Its protein product is CAIMAGNYGYTF.

This clonotype was counted many times. The V call is TRBV5-1, the J call TRBJ1-1; no reliable D call. The germline V and J ends were trimmed by 4 bases and 1 base, with 17 bases remaining between them. The CDR3 sequence is 16 residues long. The germline V gene encodes CDR1 SGHRS and CDR2 YFSETQ. The CDR3 region has the DNA TGCGCCAGCAGCGATACAATCGGACGGAAGAACACTGAAGCTTTCTTT. As protein: CASSDTIGRKNTEAFF.

This clonotype occurred many times. The V gene is TRBV6-2 or TRBV6-3, the J gene TRBJ2-1, with D possibly TRBD2 on 6 matching bases. Germline assignment: CDR1 MNHEY and CDR2 SVGEGT. V lost 6 bases to trimming and J lost 7 bases, with 19 bases between them. The CDR3 consists of 15 residues. The CDR3 protein is CASSLPGLSGNEQFF. Here the CDR3 DNA reads TGTGCCAGCAGCTTGCCGGGACTTTCCGGGAATGAGCAGTTCTTC.

This clonotype came up many times. The V call is TRBV5-1, the J call TRBJ2-7; no firm D call. Between the trimmed V and J ends, which lost 0 bases and 0 bases, there was a span of 10 bases. Germline V gene sequence: CDR1 SGHRS, CDR2 YFSETQ. The CDR3 is 15 residues long. The DNA for the CDR3 is TGCGCCAGCAGCTTGGCCCCGGCCCGCTCCTACGAGCAGTACTTC. Its translation: CASSLAPARSYEQYF.

This clonotype has ten or more counts. V and J are TRBV4-3 and TRBJ1-4; no clear D gene. The CDR3 consists of 16 residues. Germline lookup yields CDR1 LGHNA and CDR2 YSLEER. Trimming took off 0 bases at V and 6 bases at J, with 14 bases between the two ends. CDR3 nucleotides: TGCGCCAGCAGCCAAGATGGGCCAGGTGGTGATGAAAAACTGTTTTTT. Translation gives CASSQDGPGGDEKLFF.

This clonotype was observed many times. The gene calls are TRBV12-3 or TRBV12-4 and TRBJ2-4, with D possibly matching TRBD2 (6 bases). The length of the CDR3 is 13 residues. V lost 3 bases and J 7 bases, leaving 10 bases between the germline ends. CDR3 sequence reads: CASSLSGGNIQYF. Written as DNA, the CDR3 is TGTGCCAGCAGTTTGAGTGGGGGGAACATTCAGTACTTC.

This clonotype showed up just a few times. CDR3 in DNA: TGCGCCAGCAGCTCCGATCCCCAGGGAAACACTGAAGCTTTCTTT. Its translation: CASSSDPQGNTEAFF. This chain uses TRBV5-1 with TRBJ1-1, with D maybe TRBD1 (5 bases). Germline V lookup: CDR1 SGHRS, CDR2 YFSETQ. This CDR3 is built from 15 residues. Trimming took 3 bases from V and 2 from J, leaving 14 bases between them.

The table lists this clonotype with many counts. V is TRBV7-2 and J is TRBJ2-5; D perhaps matches TRBD1 (5 bases). V gave up 0 bases and J gave up 4 bases, with 21 bases separating them. The CDR3 runs to 18 residues. CDR1 SGHTA and CDR2 FQGNSA come from the germline V gene. The CDR3 nucleotides read TGTGCCAGCAGCTTAGCGGGTAGACAGTCTTTCGTGGGAGAGACCCAGTACTTC. Its protein is CASSLAGRQSFVGETQYF.

There are many counts of this clonotype. The chain recombines TRBV5-6 with TRBJ2-3; 8 positions match TRBD2. The CDR3 is made up of 14 amino acids. Germline CDR1 SGHDT, CDR2 YYEEEE. The V and J ends lost 4 bases and 0 bases, in that order; junction bases with no gene match: 1. The CDR3 here is CASSIAGSTDTQYF. In DNA, the CDR3 is TGTGCCAGCAGCATAGCGGGGAGCACAGATACGCAGTATTTT.

This clonotype was recorded many times. The chain joins TRBV18 to TRBJ2-5, with 10 positions matching TRBD2. The CDR3 is 13 amino acids. The ends lost 7 bases at V and 4 bases at J; junction bases unmatched: 3. Per the germline V gene, CDR1 is KGHSH and CDR2 is LQKENI. CDR3 sequence: CASFWTSGETQYF. For the CDR3, the DNA is TGTGCCAGCTTCTGGACTAGCGGAGAGACCCAGTACTTC.

Many counts were recorded for this clonotype. The V gene is TRBV7-2, the J gene TRBJ2-1; 7 bases are shared with TRBD1. The CDR3 spans 14 residues. Germline V CDR1 and CDR2: SGHTA, FQGNSA. After removal of 5 bases from V and 5 bases from J, the junction contained 6 bases not matched to a gene. The CDR3 sequence: CASSVRQGNNEQFF. The CDR3 DNA follows: TGTGCCAGCAGCGTACGACAGGGAAACAATGAGCAGTTCTTC.

This clonotype has a handful of counts. J is TRBJ2-3 and V is TRBV6-1; 13 positions match TRBD2. Germline loops: CDR1 MNHNS, CDR2 SASEGT. The length of the CDR3 is 15 residues. Trimming removed 8 bases from V and 1 base from J; junction bases left unmatched: 3. In nucleotides, the CDR3 is TGTGCCAGCGATGGACTAGCGGGAGGCACAGATACGCAGTATTTT. Translating gives CASDGLAGGTDTQYF.